A single TCR beta chain is shown here with its context. Its antigen is as yet unknown. This entry belongs to a study of blood T cells in healthy people across ages. The CDR3 is 14 residues long. V shed 2 bases and J shed 5 bases, with 12 bases lying between them. The germline gives CDR1 MNHNY, CDR2 SVGAGI (reference sequence). Total RNA, at least 6 micrograms per sample, came from PBMCs. General study findings and limits: The unsorted PBMCs prevented any conclusive comparison of naive versus antigen-experienced cells.

Together with a sample-barcoded 5' primer, a J-beta primer mix was included in a second PCR lasting about 6 to 11 cycles. MiXCR, run by TCRdb on the 5' RACE reads, gives a single entry per CDR3 protein. This sample carries around 1,500,000 distinct CDR3 sequences, around two fifths of them seen once, and the ten largest clones take roughly 7.9%. Material for sequencing was blood. The chain joins TRBV6-6 to TRBJ1-2; possibly TRBD1 for D (6 bases). This clonotype was obtained from a young woman in good health. The CDR3, as DNA: TGTGCCAGCAGTTACGTAGGGCAGGGGTATGGCTACACCTTC. Protein sequence: CASSYVGQGYGYTF.